This T cell receptor (beta chain) was observed in a study of blood T cell repertoires in COVID-19. Study context: T cells, B-cell-depleted T cells, or PBMCs provided the cDNA or gDNA that served as material.

Method: immunoSEQ multiplex PCR; TCRdb's copy keeps in-frame clones and lacks some. The table shows approximately 250,000 clones, with 84% occurring only once. Trimming took 3 bases from V and 0 from J, leaving 18 bases between them. CDR3 length: 17 residues. Germline CDR1 and CDR2: SEHNR and FQNEAQ (reference sequence). The chain carries TRBV7-9 and TRBJ2-7, with a tentative D call TRBD1 (6 bases). The clonotype was recovered from a middle-aged woman who had recovered from COVID-19. The sequencing input was peripheral blood. The CDR3 bases are TGTGCCAGCAGCTTTTTGTCGGGGCAGGGGCACTCCTACGAGCAGTACTTC. Its protein is CASSFLSGQGHSYEQYF.